One sample yielded the 29 T cell receptor beta chains listed below, sequenced in a study of PD-1 blockade in classical Hodgkin lymphoma. Generated by immunoSEQ multiplex PCR, the TCRdb table keeps only in-frame clones and is missing some. The data hold 10,000 to 15,000 clones, with around 90% observed a single time. All trial patients relapsed after autologous stem cell transplantation. The study purified CD4+ T cells from thawed PBMCs using magnetic negative selection. Sequencing was performed on CD4+ T cells from blood, taken at baseline. The receptor source for this set is a human donor with classical Hodgkin lymphoma.

The rearrangement joins TRBV5-1 to TRBJ1-1, with D possibly TRBD1 on 6 matching bases. With 4 bases removed from V and 5 bases from J, the gap between germline ends came to 18 bases. The CDR3 is 15 residues long. Germline assignment: CDR1 SGHRS and CDR2 YFSETQ. This CDR3 is CASSPRDTDLTEAFF. As DNA, the CDR3 is TGCGCCAGCAGCCCCCGGGACACAGATTTGACTGAAGCTTTCTTT. The variable domain in full, with the rest retrieved from reference TRBV5-1 and TRBJ1-1, is KAGVTQTPRYLIKTRGQQVTLSCSPISGHRSVSWYQQTPGQGLQFLFEYFSETQRNKGNFPGRFSGRQFSNSRSEMNVSTLELGDSALYLCASSPRDTDLTEAFFGQGTRLTVV.

V usage is TRBV27 and J usage is TRBJ1-1, with D perhaps TRBD1 (5 bases). V gave up 3 bases and J gave up 10 bases, with 12 bases separating them. The CDR3 is made up of 12 amino acids. The germline V gene encodes CDR1 MNHEY and CDR2 SMNVEV (reference sequence). The CDR3, as DNA: TGTGCCAGCAGTTTCAGAGGGGAGATAGCTTTCTTT. Its protein is CASSFRGEIAFF.

The rearrangement links TRBV20-1 to TRBJ1-2; D is possibly TRBD1 (5 bases). This CDR3 has 11 amino acids. The germline V and J ends were trimmed by 3 bases and 4 bases, with 6 bases remaining between them. CDR1 and CDR2 (germline): DFQATT, SNEGSKA (reference sequence). For the CDR3, the DNA is TGCAGTGCTAGCGACAGCTATGGCTACACCTTC. Amino acids: CSASDSYGYTF.

The chain links TRBV6-5 to TRBJ2-3; D perhaps matches TRBD2 (6 bases). Trimming left V 6 bases short and J 7 bases short, with 11 bases between. The CDR3 contains 12 residues. CDR1 and CDR2 from the germline V gene are MNHEY and SVGAGI. The CDR3 DNA is TGTGCCAGCAGCCGGGACTCCCATACGCAGTATTTT. Amino acids: CASSRDSHTQYF.

The V gene is TRBV5-8, the J gene TRBJ2-3, with D tentatively TRBD1 (5 bases). The CDR3 contains 12 residues. V was clipped by 7 bases and J by 6 bases, with 12 bases between them. Germline lookup yields CDR1 SGHTS and CDR2 YDEGEE. CDR3 sequence reads: CASGPWGDTQYF. CDR3 DNA: TGTGCCAGCGGCCCTTGGGGCGATACGCAGTATTTT.

V and J are TRBV19 and TRBJ1-5, with 8 bases aligning to TRBD1. Germline trimming cut 6 bases from V and 6 bases from J; bases unmatched to any gene: 7. CDR3 length equals 14 residues. Looked up from germline, CDR1 is LNHDA and CDR2 is SQIVND (reference sequence). CDR3 protein: CASRVQGAAQPQHF. DNA for the CDR3: TGTGCCAGTAGAGTTCAGGGGGCGGCTCAGCCCCAGCATTTT.

This chain joins TRBV29-1 and TRBJ2-5; D remains ambiguous. The J call may be wrong; the DNA end is better matched by TRBJ2-7. The germline CDR1 and CDR2 sequences are SQVTM and ANQGSEA. The CDR3 is made up of 14 amino acids. The DNA of the CDR3 is TGCAGCGTCATCGACGGAATAAGCTCCTACGAGCAGTACTTC. Its translation is CSVIDGISSYEQYF.

The CDR3 sequence: CASSGIGSLLEPQHF. The DNA of the CDR3 is TGTGCCAGCAGCGGGATCGGGTCTCTTTTGGAGCCCCAGCATTTT. The gene calls are TRBV5-5 and TRBJ1-5; D not certain. Germline V gene lookup returns CDR1 SGHKS and CDR2 YYEKEE (reference sequence). Trimming took 4 bases from V and 8 from J, leaving 19 bases between them. The CDR3 is made up of 15 amino acids. Using reference TRBV5-5 and TRBJ1-5 for the parts outside the CDR3, the full variable domain is DAGVTQSPTHLIKTRGQQVTLRCSPISGHKSVSWYQQVLGQGPQFIFQYYEKEERGRGNFPDRFSARQFPNYSSELNVNALLLGDSALYLCASSGIGSLLEPQHFGDGTRLSIL.

This chain links TRBV5-5 with TRBJ2-1; D unresolved. CDR3 length: 12 residues. With 4 bases removed from V and 9 bases from J, the gap between germline ends came to 11 bases. Germline CDR1 reads SGHKS; CDR2 reads YYEKEE (reference sequence). The CDR3 DNA is TGTGCCAGCAGCCTAGGGTTGTCTGAGCAGTTCTTC. It specifies CASSLGLSEQFF.

The chain carries TRBV29-1 and TRBJ2-3, with D perhaps matching TRBD2 (7 bases). The V end lost 3 bases, the J end lost 1 base, and 14 bases lay between the germline ends. This CDR3 has 15 residues. CDR1 is SQVTM and CDR2 is ANQGSEA in the germline V gene. The CDR3 DNA follows: TGCAGCGTTGAGAGGCTAGGGGGGGGCACAGATACGCAGTATTTT. Translated, it gives CSVERLGGGTDTQYF.

This chain links TRBV5-6 with TRBJ2-5; 10 positions agree with TRBD1. The DNA end is more similar to TRBJ2-7, so the J call may be wrong. Germline values: CDR1 SGHDT, CDR2 YYEEEE. The CDR3 contains 15 residues. CDR3 region: CASSSDRGRGYEQYF. DNA for the CDR3: TGTGCCAGCAGCTCCGACAGGGGGCGCGGCTACGAGCAGTACTTC.

The chain recombines TRBV18 with TRBJ2-3; possibly TRBD2 for D (5 bases). The CDR3 has 13 amino acids. The V end lost 0 bases, the J end lost 11 bases, and 12 bases lay between the germline ends. The V gene's germline CDR1 is KGHSH and CDR2 LQKENI. CDR3 nucleotide sequence: TGTGCCAGCTCACCACCGTCGGAGGCGAGGCAGTATTTT. Amino acids: CASSPPSEARQYF.

The V and J genes are TRBV6-1 and TRBJ2-3, with 8 bases aligning to TRBD1. The CDR3 runs 15 residues. Germline V gene data show CDR1 as MNHNS and CDR2 as SASEGT. After removal of 7 bases from V and 3 bases from J, the junction contained 9 bases not matched to a gene. The CDR3 is CASKSTGGLTDTQYF. As DNA, the CDR3 is TGTGCCAGCAAATCAACAGGGGGTTTGACAGATACGCAGTATTTT.

This clone was counted once. The chain employs TRBV6-1 and TRBJ2-7; D ambiguous. Trimming stripped 8 bases from V and 6 bases from J, with 17 bases between. CDR3 length: 13 residues. Germline lookup yields CDR1 MNHNS and CDR2 SASEGT. CDR3 loop: CASGSVGVREQYF. The CDR3 coding sequence is TGTGCCAGCGGTAGTGTTGGGGTGCGCGAGCAGTACTTC.

The chain joins TRBV28 to TRBJ2-7; 10 nucleotides align to TRBD2. The CDR3 loop spans 15 amino acids. CDR1 and CDR2 (germline): MDHEN, SYDVKM. The V gene end was trimmed by 5 bases and the J gene end by 6 bases; junction bases not matched to a gene: 10. The CDR3 coding sequence is TGTGCCAGCAGTACAGTAGCGGGAGGTCTCTGCGAGCAGTACTTC. Translation: CASSTVAGGLCEQYF.

The chain has TRBV6-1 and TRBJ2-7; D is uncertain. Trimming shortened V by 2 bases and J by 2 bases, and 1 base separated the two germline ends. The CDR3 covers 11 residues. CDR1 MNHNS and CDR2 SASEGT come from the germline V gene. The CDR3 sequence: CASSETYEQYF. CDR3 bases: TGTGCCAGCAGTGAAACCTACGAGCAGTACTTC.

The chain couples TRBV5-1 to TRBJ1-1; 11 nucleotides match TRBD1. V lost 5 bases and J lost 11; bases outside the gene matches: 8. Germline-derived CDR1 and CDR2 are SGHRS and YFSETQ. The CDR3 is made up of 13 amino acids. This CDR3 is CASSWTGGGDAFF. In DNA form, the CDR3 reads TGCGCCAGCAGTTGGACAGGGGGCGGAGATGCTTTCTTT.

This clone was counted a single time. This chain connects TRBV19 to TRBJ2-1; 14 bases align to TRBD2. The germline gives CDR1 LNHDA, CDR2 SQIVND (reference sequence). The V gene end was trimmed by 3 bases and the J gene end by 1 base; junction bases not matched to a gene: 5. The CDR3 contains 18 residues. Here the CDR3 reads CASSIGTSGGKSYNEQFF. CDR3 nucleotides: TGTGCCAGTAGTATCGGGACTAGCGGGGGAAAATCCTACAATGAGCAGTTCTTC.

The chain carries TRBV7-3 and TRBJ2-5; D uncertain. V was shortened by 5 bases and J by 2 bases, with 15 bases between the two germline ends. This CDR3 contains 15 residues. Per the germline V gene, CDR1 is SGHTA and CDR2 is FQGTGA. The CDR3 DNA is TGTGCCAGCAGCATGTTCCCGGGCGGTCAAGAGACCCAGTACTTC. Its protein product is CASSMFPGGQETQYF.

The rearrangement joins TRBV27 to TRBJ2-2, with unresolved D. CDR3 length: 14 residues. V gave up 0 bases and J gave up 2 bases, with 4 bases separating them. Per the germline V gene, CDR1 is MNHEY and CDR2 is SMNVEV (reference sequence). CDR3 region: CASSLSTNTGELFF. The CDR3 nucleotides read TGTGCCAGCAGTTTATCGACCAACACCGGGGAGCTGTTTTTT.

The J gene is TRBJ2-1, the V gene TRBV7-9, with TRBD1 identical over 9 bases. The CDR3 consists of 12 residues. Trimming cost V 5 bases and J 9 bases; bases outside gene matches: 2. CDR1 is SEHNR, CDR2 FQNEAQ, per germline (reference sequence). The chain's CDR3 is CASSPTGGEQFF. In DNA form, the CDR3 reads TGTGCCAGCAGCCCGACAGGGGGTGAGCAGTTCTTC.

This clone appeared a single time. The V gene is TRBV18, the J gene TRBJ2-4; D unclear. Between the trimmed V and J ends, which lost 4 bases and 0 bases, there was a span of 10 bases. CDR3 length equals 15 residues. CDR1 is KGHSH, CDR2 LQKENI, per germline. The CDR3 reads CASSRTRTAKNIQYF. The CDR3 nucleotides read TGTGCCAGCTCACGAACAAGGACAGCCAAAAACATTCAGTACTTC.

V gene TRBV7-9 combines with J gene TRBJ1-1; D may be TRBD1 (6 bases). Trimming cost V 5 bases and J 1 base, with 17 bases left between them. This CDR3 has 16 amino acids. Looked up from germline, CDR1 is SEHNR and CDR2 is FQNEAQ (reference sequence). In DNA form, the CDR3 reads TGTGCCAGCAGCCCCTCCGACGGAGGGGGGAACACTGAAGCTTTCTTT. This encodes CASSPSDGGGNTEAFF. Variable domain in full (rest from reference TRBV7-9 and TRBJ1-1): DTGVSQNPRHKITKRGQNVTFRCDPISEHNRLYWYRQTLGQGPEFLTYFQNEAQLEKSRLLSDRFSAERPKGSFSTLEIQRTEQGDSAMYLCASSPSDGGGNTEAFFGQGTRLTVV.

V is TRBV5-1 and J is TRBJ2-5, with D perhaps matching TRBD2 (5 bases). The CDR3 length is 14 residues. CDR1 SGHRS and CDR2 YFSETQ come from the germline V gene. V lost 0 bases and J lost 3, with 9 bases in between. This CDR3 is CASSLETSKETQYF. The CDR3 DNA reads TGCGCCAGCAGCTTGGAAACTAGTAAAGAGACCCAGTACTTC. The whole variable domain, remainder taken from reference TRBV5-1 and TRBJ2-5, is KAGVTQTPRYLIKTRGQQVTLSCSPISGHRSVSWYQQTPGQGLQFLFEYFSETQRNKGNFPGRFSGRQFSNSRSEMNVSTLELGDSALYLCASSLETSKETQYFGPGTRLLVL.

The V and J genes are TRBV5-6 and TRBJ1-3; unclear D gene. Germline V gene data show CDR1 as SGHDT and CDR2 as YYEEEE. The V gene lost 0 bases and the J gene lost 0 bases, with 13 bases spanning the gap. This CDR3 has 17 residues. In nucleotides, the CDR3 is TGTGCCAGCAGCTTGGGGGGAGTGGTATCCTCTGGAAACACCATATATTTT. As protein: CASSLGGVVSSGNTIYF.

V usage is TRBV6-1 and J usage is TRBJ1-2, with D perhaps matching TRBD1 (5 bases). The CDR3 contains 13 residues. V lost 8 bases to trimming and J lost 4 bases, with 14 bases between them. Germline CDR1 reads MNHNS; CDR2 reads SASEGT. For the CDR3, the DNA is TGTGCCAGCCACCCCGGGGCCATCTATGGCTACACCTTC. Translation gives CASHPGAIYGYTF.

The rearrangement uses TRBV7-6 and TRBJ2-5; 13 bases agree with TRBD2. Germline assignment: CDR1 SGHVS and CDR2 FNYEAQ. This CDR3 contains 15 residues. Losses at the gene ends were 5 bases for V and 3 bases for J; bases not matched to a gene: 3. In DNA, the CDR3 is TGTGCCAGCAGCCGACTAGCGGGGGGAGAAGAGACCCAGTACTTC. Protein product: CASSRLAGGEETQYF. Full variable domain (outside the CDR3, taken from reference TRBV7-6 and TRBJ2-5): GAGVSQSPRYKVTKRGQDVALRCDPISGHVSLYWYRQALGQGPEFLTYFNYEAQQDKSGLPNDRFSAERPEGSISTLTIQRTEQRDSAMYRCASSRLAGGEETQYFGPGTRLLVL.

The chain recombines TRBV6-5 with TRBJ2-7, with 11 bases aligning to TRBD1. The J segment lost 4 bases and the V segment lost 5 bases, leaving 7 bases of the junction unmatched. CDR3 size: 15 residues. In germline, CDR1 is MNHEY, CDR2 SVGAGI. CDR3 loop: CASSRDRDRGYEQYF. For the CDR3, the DNA is TGTGCCAGCAGTCGAGACCGGGACAGGGGGTACGAGCAGTACTTC.

This clone occurred a few times. The chain carries TRBV2 and TRBJ1-6; 10 bases agree with TRBD1. J lost 7 bases, V lost 8 bases, and 11 bases had no gene match. The CDR3 spans 16 residues. Germline V gives CDR1 SNHLY, CDR2 FYNNEI. Written as DNA, the CDR3 is TGTGCCAGCTTTAGCCCGGACAGGGGGTCAAATTCACCCCTCCACTTT. It specifies CASFSPDRGSNSPLHF.